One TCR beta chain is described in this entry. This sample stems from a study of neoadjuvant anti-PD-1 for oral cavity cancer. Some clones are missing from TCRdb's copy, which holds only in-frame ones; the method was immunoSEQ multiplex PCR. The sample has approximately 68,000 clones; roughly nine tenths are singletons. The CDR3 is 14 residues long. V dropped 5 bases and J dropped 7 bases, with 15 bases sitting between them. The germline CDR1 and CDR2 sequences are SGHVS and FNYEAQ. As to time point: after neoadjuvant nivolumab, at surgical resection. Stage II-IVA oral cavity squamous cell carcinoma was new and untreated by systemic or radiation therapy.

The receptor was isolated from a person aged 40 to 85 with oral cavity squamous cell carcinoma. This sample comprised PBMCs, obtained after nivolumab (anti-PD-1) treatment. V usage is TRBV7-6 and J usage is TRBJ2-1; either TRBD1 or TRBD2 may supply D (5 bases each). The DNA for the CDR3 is TGTGCCAGCAGCCCCCCACGGGGCCCTAATGAGCAGTTCTTC. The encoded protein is CASSPPRGPNEQFF.